The next 21 T cell receptor delta chains were all read from a single sample in a study of Vδ1+ human thymocytes. Findings of the study overall: In the thymus, TRG and TRD repertoires looked highly polyclonal with Gaussian CDR3 lengths.

Extracted RNA was reverse transcribed into cDNA. The CDR3 regions were amplified by multiplex PCR from V-gene primers to a constant-region primer. TCRdb applied CATT to the multiplex PCR reads for clone calling. The profile covers about 75,000 delta-chain clones, with around 34% appearing a single time and over 0.2% taken by the ten largest. For these TCRs, the target antigens are not known. The sample consisted of Vdelta1+ gamma-delta thymocytes from the thymus. Subset noted: FACS-sorted CD3+ TCRalphabeta- TCRVdelta1+ TCRVdelta2- thymocytes. All receptors come from a boy under two years old who had congenital heart surgery.

This clone was seen at least ten times. V usage is TRDV2 and J usage is TRDJ1, with 8 bases matching TRDD3. The junction had 6 bases not matched to a gene; V was cut back by 0 bases and J by 10 bases. The germline CDR1 and CDR2 sequences are GEAIGNYY and EKD. This CDR3 is 13 amino acids long. The CDR3 coding sequence is TGTGCCTGTGACACCGCAAGTGGGATACGACTCATCTTT. This sequence encodes CACDTASGIRLIF.

This clone was detected only a few times. The genes are TRDV1 and TRDJ1; the match to TRDD3 covers 7 bases. CDR1 is TSWWSYY, CDR2 QGS, per germline. With V trimmed by 2 bases and J by 0 bases, 15 bases remained unmatched. CDR3 size: 19 residues. CDR3 amino acids: CALGEGVNWGSGYTDKLIF. Written as DNA, the CDR3 is TGTGCTCTTGGGGAAGGAGTAAACTGGGGTTCTGGTTACACCGATAAACTCATCTTT.

In this sample, this clone turned up a few times. The chain combines TRDV1 with TRDJ1; 11 bases are a match to TRDD3. The CDR3 sequence is 23 residues long. The germline V gene encodes CDR1 TSWWSYY and CDR2 QGS. Trimming took 5 bases from V and 0 from J; bases not matched to a gene: 26. CDR3 loop: CALGTYQSDWGISRRTYTDKLIF. The CDR3 bases are TGTGCTCTTGGGACTTACCAATCGGACTGGGGGATATCTCGCCGAACCTACACCGATAAACTCATCTTT.

The rearrangement uses TRDV1 and TRDJ1; 11 bases fit TRDD3. With V trimmed by 4 bases and J by 0 bases, 28 bases remained unmatched. The CDR3 runs 24 residues. CDR1 is TSWWSYY, CDR2 QGS, per germline. CDR3 amino acids: CALGAELLGGITGGYYSYTDKLIF. For the CDR3, the DNA is TGTGCTCTTGGGGCCGAACTATTAGGAGGGATTACTGGGGGATATTACTCGTACACCGATAAACTCATCTTT.

The chain combines TRDV1 with TRDJ2, with D uncertain. The CDR3 covers 14 residues. Germline lookup yields CDR1 TSWWSYY and CDR2 QGS. Trimming took 6 bases from V and 0 from J, leaving 8 bases between them. The CDR3 DNA is TGTGCTCTTGGACCCCTATCTTTGACAGCACAACTCTTCTTT. Its translation is CALGPLSLTAQLFF.

The chain uses TRDV1 and TRDJ1, with 12 bases aligning to TRDD3. There are 27 residues in the CDR3. Germline values: CDR1 TSWWSYY, CDR2 QGS. V was clipped by 3 bases and J by 4 bases; unmatched bases: 39. CDR3 nucleotide sequence: TGTGCTCTTGGGGACCCCCTCTTCCTGCCCACCCTCTGGGGGATACGCAAGTCGGGGCGAGGCCACGATAAACTCATCTTT. This codes for CALGDPLFLPTLWGIRKSGRGHDKLIF.

About this clone: One end of the junction is discordant with germline, which a read error may explain. The chain couples TRDV1 to TRDJ1; 9 bases are shared with TRDD3. The CDR3 is 16 amino acids. CDR1 is TSWWSYY and CDR2 is QGS in the germline V gene. The CDR3 bases are TGTGCTCTTGGGGAACTCCTGCCCTACGTACTGGGGGACCTTTTCTTC. It yields the protein CALGELLPYVLGDLFF.

This clone has just a few counts. One junction end does not reproduce the germline sequence, and a read error may be involved. V is TRDV1 and J is TRDJ1, with 13 bases matching TRDD3. CDR3 size: 25 residues. The V gene's germline CDR1 is TSWWSYY and CDR2 QGS. The DNA of the CDR3 is TGCGCTCTTGGGGAGCCGGCTATCCGTTTCGTACTGGGGGATACGCACAGAACGTACACCGATAAACTCATCTTT. Protein product: CALGEPAIRFVLGDTHRTYTDKLIF.

This rearrangement joins TRDV1 to TRDJ1; 10 bases line up with TRDD3. J lost 0 bases, V lost 4 bases, and 14 bases had no gene match. CDR3 size: 19 residues. From germline, CDR1 is TSWWSYY and CDR2 QGS. The chain's CDR3 is CALGGNPGGYVGYTDKLIF. The CDR3 nucleotides are TGTGCTCTTGGGGGGAACCCGGGGGGATACGTTGGGTACACCGATAAACTCATCTTT.

The V call is TRDV1, the J call TRDJ1; D not resolved. The CDR3 is made up of 12 amino acids. Germline values: CDR1 TSWWSYY, CDR2 QGS. V lost 6 bases to trimming and J lost 3 bases, with 8 bases between them. The CDR3, as DNA: TGTGCTCTTGGCGCCGGACCCGATAAACTCATCTTT. It translates to CALGAGPDKLIF.

This clone has just a few counts. J is TRDJ1 and V is TRDV1, with 12 bases aligning to TRDD3. V was pared by 0 bases and J by 3 bases, with 23 bases of the junction left unmatched. The CDR3 sequence is 23 residues long. In germline, CDR1 is TSWWSYY, CDR2 QGS. The CDR3 is CALGELGSFQGRTGGYCADKLIF. In nucleotides, the CDR3 is TGTGCTCTTGGGGAACTCGGATCTTTCCAAGGTCGTACTGGGGGATACTGCGCCGATAAACTCATCTTT.

A word on this clone: Distinct nucleotide sequences in the sample also encode this CDR3. The rearrangement joins TRDV1 to TRDJ1, with D perhaps TRDD2 or TRDD3 (9 bases each). The CDR3 consists of 20 residues. CDR1 and CDR2 from the germline V gene are TSWWSYY and QGS. The ends were cut back, 0 bases at V and 0 bases at J, with 23 bases in the middle. CDR3 bases: TGTGCTCTTGGGGAACTCCTACCTTCCTACTGGGGGACCCACACCGATAAACTCATCTTT. Protein sequence: CALGELLPSYWGTHTDKLIF.

This rearrangement joins TRDV1 to TRDJ1, with D possibly being TRDD2 (5 bases). Per the germline V gene, CDR1 is TSWWSYY and CDR2 is QGS. This CDR3 is built from 17 residues. Trimming took 0 bases from V and 1 from J, leaving 15 bases between them. In DNA form, the CDR3 reads TGTGCTCTTGGGGAACTATCTGTTGCCTACGGCACCGATAAACTCATCTTT. This translates into CALGELSVAYGTDKLIF.

This clone was seen a few times. V is TRDV1 and J is TRDJ1, with D perhaps TRDD2 (5 bases). The V gene lost 2 bases and the J gene lost 4 bases, with 17 bases spanning the gap. Germline CDR1 and CDR2: TSWWSYY and QGS. This CDR3 spans 16 amino acids. The CDR3 protein is CALGEIPPYSFDKLIF. The CDR3 DNA sequence: TGTGCTCTTGGGGAAATTCCTCCCTACAGCTTCGATAAACTCATCTTT.

This clone turned up a few times. This rearrangement joins TRDV1 to TRDJ1; TRDD3 aligns across 13 bases. The ends lost 0 bases at V and 0 bases at J; junction bases unmatched: 22. Per germline, CDR1 TSWWSYY and CDR2 QGS. The CDR3 spans 24 residues. CDR3 sequence (DNA): TGTGCTCTTGGGGAACTCTACTGCCCCGTCCTTCCCACTGGGGGATACGACCACACCGATAAACTCATCTTT. Encoded protein: CALGELYCPVLPTGGYDHTDKLIF.

This clone turned up a few times. The rearrangement uses TRDV1 and TRDJ1; 11 bases are a match to TRDD3. This CDR3 is built from 16 residues. The junction had 7 bases not matched to a gene; V was cut back by 7 bases and J by 0 bases. Per germline, CDR1 TSWWSYY and CDR2 QGS. The CDR3 nucleotides are TGTGCTCTTGTTCTGGGGGATACTCCCTACACCGATAAACTCATCTTT. Its translation is CALVLGDTPYTDKLIF.

As to this clone: Mismatch with germline at one junction end may stem from a read error. The rearrangement links TRDV1 to TRDJ1; 12 nucleotides match TRDD3. The CDR3 covers 24 residues. CDR1 is TSWWSYY, CDR2 QGS, per germline. CDR3 sequence reads: CALGNKMVPSPIYWGILGTDKLIF. The CDR3 region has the DNA TGTGCTCTTGGGAATAAAATGGTTCCCAGCCCGATTTACTGGGGGATACTCGGTACCGATAAGCTCATCTTT.

On this clone: The identical CDR3 is also encoded by other nucleotide sequences in the sample. The chain is built from TRDV1 and TRDJ1; 11 nucleotides line up with TRDD3. V lost 1 base, J lost 3 bases, and 13 bases stayed unmatched. This CDR3 has 19 residues. Germline values: CDR1 TSWWSYY, CDR2 QGS. The CDR3 reads CALGERTGTGGYHPDKLIF. Written as DNA, the CDR3 is TGTGCTCTTGGGGAACGAACCGGTACTGGGGGATATCACCCCGATAAACTCATCTTT.

The chain uses TRDV1 and TRDJ1; 9 positions match TRDD3. This CDR3 is 18 amino acids long. V dropped 1 base and J dropped 5; count of bases not matched to a gene: 14. Germline V lookup: CDR1 TSWWSYY, CDR2 QGS. CDR3 loop: CALGEHNQTWGIIDKLIF. CDR3 coding DNA: TGTGCTCTTGGGGAACATAACCAAACCTGGGGGATCATAGATAAACTCATCTTT.

The rearrangement joins TRDV1 to TRDJ1; D tentatively reads TRDD2 or TRDD3 (5 bases each). In germline, CDR1 is TSWWSYY, CDR2 QGS. V gave up 0 bases and J gave up 1 base, with 30 bases separating them. The CDR3 runs to 22 residues. This CDR3 is CALGELTKGWGLPRGGTDKLIF. For the CDR3, the DNA is TGTGCTCTTGGGGAACTAACCAAAGGGTGGGGTCTTCCCCGAGGGGGCACCGATAAACTCATCTTT.

The chain uses TRDV2 and TRDJ1; 8 positions agree with TRDD3. V lost 6 bases to trimming and J lost 2 bases; unmatched junction nucleotides: 13. This CDR3 has 16 residues. Germline V gene sequence: CDR1 GEAIGNYY, CDR2 EKD. The CDR3 reads CACTLLGALQTDKLIF. CDR3 nucleotide sequence: TGTGCCTGTACCCTACTGGGGGCCCTACAGACCGATAAACTCATCTTT.